These 26 T cell receptor beta chains were sequenced from one sample in a study of hypomethylating agent response in myelodysplastic syndrome. Sequenced by immunoSEQ multiplex PCR; TCRdb stores in-frame clones only, minus some. In the table there are a few thousand clones, roughly four fifths of which are singletons. Sequencing used bone marrow, obtained before or after starting hypomethylating agent treatment for myelodysplastic syndrome (not recorded which). These receptors came from a human donor with myelodysplastic syndrome.

With respect to this clone: At one of its ends the junction is not consistent with the germline gene, which may arise from a read error. The V and J genes are TRBV7-9 and TRBJ2-5, with 10 bases fitting TRBD2. The last part of the DNA fits TRBJ2-7 better; the J call may be wrong. Germline lookup yields CDR1 SEHNR and CDR2 FQNEAQ (reference sequence). The CDR3 contains 14 residues. CDR3 sequence: CASSLAGGLDEQYF. For the CDR3, the DNA is TGTGCCAGCAGTTTAGCGGGAGGATTAGACGAGCAGTACTTC.

The rearrangement uses TRBV5-6 and TRBJ2-7; D perhaps matches TRBD1 (5 bases). V gave up 2 bases and J gave up 2 bases, with 11 bases separating them. The germline CDR1 and CDR2 sequences are SGHDT and YYEEEE. The CDR3 spans 14 residues. In nucleotides, the CDR3 is TGTGCCAGCAGCTTAACGGCGACAGCCTACGAGCAGTACTTC. Protein: CASSLTATAYEQYF.

The chain couples TRBV27 to TRBJ1-1; unclear D gene. The V and J ends lost 3 bases and 3 bases respectively, with 5 bases between them. The germline V gene encodes CDR1 MNHEY and CDR2 SMNVEV (reference sequence). The CDR3 spans 12 residues. In DNA, the CDR3 is TGTGCCAGCAGTTTTGCCTACACTGAAGCTTTCTTT. The encoded protein is CASSFAYTEAFF.

The genes are TRBV7-9 and TRBJ1-2; the D gene is possibly TRBD1 (6 bases). V dropped 1 base and J dropped 0 bases, with 12 bases sitting between them. This CDR3 region has 16 residues. Germline CDR1 is SEHNR and CDR2 is FQNEAQ (reference sequence). CDR3 sequence reads: CASSLVGNRANYGYTF. CDR3 DNA sequence: TGTGCCAGCAGCTTAGTCGGGAACAGGGCTAACTATGGCTACACCTTC.

The chain links TRBV11-1 to TRBJ2-2; D is unresolved. V lost 0 bases and J 2 bases, leaving 16 bases between the germline ends. CDR3 length: 18 amino acids. Germline-derived CDR1 and CDR2 are SGHAT and FQDESV (reference sequence). The CDR3 region is CASSLASWQTTNTGELFF. In DNA, the CDR3 is TGTGCCAGCAGCTTAGCTTCTTGGCAGACGACAAACACCGGGGAGCTGTTTTTT. The full variable domain, rest sourced from reference TRBV11-1 and TRBJ2-2, is EAEVAQSPRYKITEKSQAVAFWCDPISGHATLYWYRQILGQGPELLVQFQDESVVDDSQLPKDRFSAERLKGVDSTLKIQPAELGDSAMYLCASSLASWQTTNTGELFFGEGSRLTVL.

This chain links TRBV7-2 with TRBJ2-5; TRBD2 aligns across 7 bases. The J call is doubtful: the DNA matches TRBJ2-7 better. This CDR3 region has 14 residues. Germline-derived CDR1 and CDR2 are SGHTA and FQGNSA. The CDR3 region is CASSPANGGSEQYF. The CDR3, as DNA: TGTGCCAGCAGCCCCGCGAACGGCGGGAGCGAGCAGTACTTC.

The chain combines TRBV6-6 with TRBJ1-5, with 9 bases matching TRBD1. Trimming at V came to 8 bases and at J to 2 bases, leaving 4 bases not matched to a gene. Germline CDR1 MNHNY, CDR2 SVGAGI (reference sequence). The CDR3 is made up of 14 amino acids. As DNA, the CDR3 is TGTGCCAGCGCCCGGACAGGGGGCAATCAGCCCCAGCATTTT. Amino acid sequence: CASARTGGNQPQHF.

Comments on this clone: A junction end diverges from the germline sequence, so it may reflect a read error. The chain employs TRBV10-3 and TRBJ2-7; D unresolved. CDR1 is ENHRY, CDR2 SYGVKD, per germline. This CDR3 is built from 12 residues. CDR3 nucleotides: TGTGCCAGCAGTGAAAAAAGCTACGAGCAGTACTTC. Amino acid sequence: CASSEKSYEQYF.

The chain links TRBV10-1 to TRBJ2-1; D is unresolved. The V end lost 10 bases, the J end lost 5 bases, and 12 bases lay between the germline ends. CDR1 is WNHNN, CDR2 SYGVQD, per germline (reference sequence). There are 12 residues in the CDR3. This chain's CDR3 is CANTAVNNEQFF. The CDR3, as DNA: TGCGCCAACACGGCCGTCAACAATGAGCAGTTCTTC.

The chain recombines TRBV5-4 with TRBJ2-7, with no clear D. From germline, CDR1 is SGHNT and CDR2 YYREEE (reference sequence). The CDR3 loop spans 12 amino acids. Trimming left V 2 bases short and J 6 bases short, with 9 bases between. The CDR3 reads CASSLTGAEQYF. In DNA, the CDR3 is TGTGCCAGCAGCTTAACGGGTGCCGAGCAGTACTTC.

The CDR3 loop reads CASSNIRGRAPKTKNSYNEQFF. The DNA of the CDR3 is TGTGCCAGCAGCAACATTCGAGGTCGAGCACCCAAAACAAAAAACTCCTACAATGAGCAGTTCTTC. V and J are TRBV21-1 and TRBJ2-1; TRBD2, the D gene given by the table, was not confirmed from the DNA. TRBV21-1 is a listed pseudogene. There are 22 residues in the CDR3.

The gene calls are TRBV19 and TRBJ1-3; no reliable D call. V lost 4 bases and J 3 bases, leaving 10 bases between the germline ends. The CDR3 is made up of 14 amino acids. Germline loops: CDR1 LNHDA, CDR2 SQIVND (reference sequence). As DNA, the CDR3 is TGTGCCAGTAGTAGCAGAGCGAATGGAAACACCATATATTTT. Its protein is CASSSRANGNTIYF.

The chain recombines TRBV7-6 with TRBJ2-7; D gene ambiguous. The CDR3 sequence is 13 residues long. V lost 5 bases, J lost 0 bases, and 8 bases lay in between. CDR1 SGHVS and CDR2 FNYEAQ come from the germline V gene. The CDR3 loop reads CASSLYNSYEQYF. The CDR3 nucleotides are TGTGCCAGCAGCCTCTATAACTCCTACGAGCAGTACTTC.

V is TRBV19 and J is TRBJ2-1; D is unclear. The CDR3 has 15 residues. Germline V CDR1 and CDR2: LNHDA, SQIVND (reference sequence). Trimming removed 5 bases at V and 2 bases at J, with 13 bases between. Here the CDR3 reads CASSLGRDPYNEQFF. The CDR3 DNA reads TGTGCCAGTAGTCTCGGACGTGACCCCTACAATGAGCAGTTCTTC.

The chain has TRBV30 and TRBJ2-3, with 7 bases matching TRBD2. CDR1 GTSNPN and CDR2 SVGIG come from the germline V gene (reference sequence). This CDR3 has 12 residues. Trimming took 2 bases from V and 5 from J; bases not matched to a gene: 1. As DNA, the CDR3 is TGTGCCTGGAGTACGGGAGGAGATACGCAGTATTTT. Amino acids: CAWSTGGDTQYF.

This chain joins TRBV19 and TRBJ1-3; D is ambiguous. CDR1 LNHDA and CDR2 SQIVND come from the germline V gene (reference sequence). The CDR3 has 15 amino acids. Trimming pared 3 bases from V and 0 bases from J, leaving 9 bases between. The CDR3: CASSIGVSSGNTIYF. The CDR3 region has the DNA TGTGCCAGTAGTATTGGGGTGAGCTCTGGAAACACCATATATTTT.

This rearrangement joins TRBV2 to TRBJ2-5; D is perhaps TRBD2 (6 bases). The CDR3 is 13 residues long. Germline assignment: CDR1 SNHLY and CDR2 FYNNEI. Trimming removed 4 bases from V and 5 bases from J, with 11 bases in between. The CDR3 nucleotides read TGTGCCAGCAGTGGCGACGGGGGTGAGACCCAGTACTTC. Protein sequence: CASSGDGGETQYF.

This clone has a single count. V usage is TRBV5-1 and J usage is TRBJ2-1; TRBD2 agrees at 11 bases. From germline, CDR1 is SGHRS and CDR2 YFSETQ. V gave up 6 bases and J gave up 7 bases; unmatched junction bases: 6. The CDR3 has 14 amino acids. CDR3 DNA: TGCGCCAGCAACGGACTAGCGGGTCTAAATGAGCAGTTCTTC. Its translation: CASNGLAGLNEQFF.

This clone occurred once. An end of the junction does not agree with germline; a read error may underlie this. This chain links TRBV27 with TRBJ1-1; D not resolved. CDR1 and CDR2 from the germline V gene are MNHEY and SMNVEV (reference sequence). The CDR3 contains 15 residues. The CDR3 loop reads CASSISMERNTEAFF. In DNA form, the CDR3 reads TGTGCCAGCAGTATATCAATGGAGCGGAACACTGAAGCTTTCTTT.

The V gene is TRBV6-5, the J gene TRBJ2-5, with 9 bases fitting TRBD2. Germline V gives CDR1 MNHEY, CDR2 SVGAGI. This CDR3 comprises 16 residues. V was clipped by 0 bases and J by 1 base; unmatched bases: 3. Here the CDR3 reads CASSYSPSGTQETQYF. Written as DNA, the CDR3 is TGTGCCAGCAGTTACTCTCCTAGCGGGACCCAAGAGACCCAGTACTTC.

The gene calls are TRBV9 and TRBJ2-2; D may be TRBD2 (5 bases). CDR1 SGDLS and CDR2 YYNGEE come from the germline V gene. The V gene lost 3 bases and the J gene lost 0 bases, with 12 bases spanning the gap. The CDR3 is made up of 16 amino acids. Written as DNA, the CDR3 is TGTGCCAGCAGCGCTCAAAGGACTTCGAACACCGGGGAGCTGTTTTTT. Translating gives CASSAQRTSNTGELFF.

The chain carries TRBV18 and TRBJ2-2; D is unresolved. The V gene lost 6 bases and the J gene lost 5 bases, with 13 bases spanning the gap. The CDR3 sequence is 14 residues long. CDR1 is KGHSH, CDR2 LQKENI, per germline. CDR3 loop: CASSRTRETGELFF. In DNA, the CDR3 is TGTGCCAGCTCTAGGACCAGAGAAACCGGGGAGCTGTTTTTT.

V and J are TRBV7-3 and TRBJ2-7; 9 bases fit TRBD2. Germline V lookup: CDR1 SGHTA, CDR2 FQGTGA. The CDR3 is 14 amino acids. J lost 6 bases, V lost 6 bases, and 9 bases had no gene match. CDR3 loop: CASSLGTSGSEQYF. The CDR3 DNA follows: TGTGCCAGCAGTTTAGGCACTAGCGGGTCCGAGCAGTACTTC.

Only a few counts were recorded for this clone. The V and J genes are TRBV2 and TRBJ1-2, with a tentative D call TRBD1 (5 bases). The CDR3 length is 15 residues. Per the germline V gene, CDR1 is SNHLY and CDR2 is FYNNEI. Trimming removed 8 bases from V and 7 bases from J, with 23 bases in between. The CDR3 is CASGGMVMNPGGYTF. The DNA for the CDR3 is TGTGCCAGCGGGGGAATGGTTATGAACCCTGGTGGCTACACCTTC.

J is TRBJ1-2 and V is TRBV18; D call uncertain. Germline lookup yields CDR1 KGHSH and CDR2 LQKENI. The CDR3 length is 15 residues. V dropped 2 bases and J dropped 7 bases, with 17 bases sitting between them. As DNA, the CDR3 is TGTGCCAGCTCACCAAGCACACGGGAATTGGGTGGCTACACCTTC. Protein sequence: CASSPSTRELGGYTF. Together with reference TRBV18 and TRBJ1-2, the CDR3 gives the full variable domain: NAGVMQNPRHLVRRRGQEARLRCSPMKGHSHVYWYRQLPEEGLKFMVYLQKENIIDESGMPKERFSAEFPKEGPSILRIQQVVRGDSAAYFCASSPSTRELGGYTFGSGTRLTVV.

This chain joins TRBV2 and TRBJ1-2; D is uncertain. Germline CDR1 and CDR2: SNHLY and FYNNEI. The CDR3 runs 13 residues. V was trimmed by 7 bases and J by 3 bases, leaving 12 bases between them. CDR3 nucleotide sequence: TGTGCCAGCACCGAGCGCAGGCACTATGGCTACACCTTC. Amino acid sequence: CASTERRHYGYTF. The full variable domain, with the rest looked up from reference TRBV2 and TRBJ1-2, is EPEVTQTPSHQVTQMGQEVILRCVPISNHLYFYWYRQILGQKVEFLVSFYNNEISEKSEIFDDQFSVERPDGSNFTLKIRSTKLEDSAMYFCASTERRHYGYTFGSGTRLTVV.